Below, one T cell receptor beta chain is given with its context. This sample was included in a study of T-cell reconstitution after alpha-beta-depleted transplantation in children. The germline V gene encodes CDR1 DFQATT and CDR2 SNEGSKA (reference sequence). J gave up 4 bases and V 6 bases, and 12 bases lay outside the gene matches. CDR3 length: 15 residues. Molecular barcoding with unique molecular identifiers was used for the TCRbeta library. TCRdb reprocessed the PCR reads with MiXCR, giving one entry per CDR3 protein. The table includes about 640,000 distinct CDR3 sequences, around a sixth detected once.

The specimen comprised PBMCs from the stem cell graft donor, sampled from the stem cell graft. J is TRBJ2-3 and V is TRBV20-1; 8 nucleotides align to TRBD1. This clonotype was obtained from a human donor who donated a stem cell graft to a child with acute myeloid leukemia. In nucleotides, the CDR3 is TGCAGTGCCCTGCGGGGCAGGGGGCGCGCAGATACGCAGTATTTT. This encodes CSALRGRGRADTQYF.